This T cell receptor beta chain was profiled in a study of tissue T cells after allogeneic stem cell transplantation. In the study overall: Of the grafts for graft-versus-host disease patients, several were unmodified and three CD34-selected. Points from the study as a whole: Limitations included a small, clinically heterogeneous cohort and limited sampling depth. Shared clones across patients were few; motif clustering revealed tissue-specific shared signatures.

There are 14 residues in the CDR3. V was clipped by 5 bases and J by 4 bases, with 13 bases between them. Germline CDR1 reads MNHEY; CDR2 reads SMNVEV (reference sequence). About this clone: Its antigen is currently unknown.

TCRdb's copy holds only in-frame clones and misses some; the assay was immunoSEQ multiplex PCR. In the table there are 1,300 or so clones, roughly 70% of which are singletons. Here the sequenced sample was spleen tissue, taken at autopsy. The V and J genes are TRBV27 and TRBJ2-3; weak D call: TRBD2 (6 bases). The clonotype was recovered from a male patient aged 60 or older with steroid-refractory graft-versus-host disease after an allogeneic stem cell transplant. The graft donor may have given rise to some T cells. CDR3 in DNA: TGTGCCAGCAGTGCGACTAGTTGGGCAGATACGCAGTATTTT. Encoded protein: CASSATSWADTQYF.